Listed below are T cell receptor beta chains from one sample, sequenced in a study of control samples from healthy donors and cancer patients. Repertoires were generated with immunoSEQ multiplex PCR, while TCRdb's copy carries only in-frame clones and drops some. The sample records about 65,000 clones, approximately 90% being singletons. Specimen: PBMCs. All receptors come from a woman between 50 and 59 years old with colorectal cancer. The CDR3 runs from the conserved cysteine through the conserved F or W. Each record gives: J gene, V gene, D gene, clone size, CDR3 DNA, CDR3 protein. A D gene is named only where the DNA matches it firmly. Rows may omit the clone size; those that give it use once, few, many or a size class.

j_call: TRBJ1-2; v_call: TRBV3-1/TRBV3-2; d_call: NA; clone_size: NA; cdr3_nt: TGTGCCAGCAGCCCACAAACAGACTATGGCTACACCTTC; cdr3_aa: CASSPQTDYGYTF
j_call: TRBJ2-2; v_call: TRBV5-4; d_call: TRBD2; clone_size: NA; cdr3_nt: TGTGCCAGCAGCTTGTCCCTCGGGAGTAGCGGGAGAGCCGGGGAGCTGTTTTTT; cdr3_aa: CASSLSLGSSGRAGELFF
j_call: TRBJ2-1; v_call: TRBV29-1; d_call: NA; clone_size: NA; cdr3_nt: TGCAGCGTTGCGAGGGAACGTCATGAGCAGTTCTTC; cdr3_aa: CSVARERHEQFF
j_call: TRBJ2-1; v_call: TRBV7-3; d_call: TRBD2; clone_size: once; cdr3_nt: TGTGCCAGCAGCTTTAGCGGGGGGGCGAATGAGCAGTTCTTC; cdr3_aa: CASSFSGGANEQFF
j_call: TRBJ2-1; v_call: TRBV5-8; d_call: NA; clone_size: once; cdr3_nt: TGTGCCAGCAGCCTTAGGGTCAGGTCCTACAATGAGCAGTTCTTC; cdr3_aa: CASSLRVRSYNEQFF
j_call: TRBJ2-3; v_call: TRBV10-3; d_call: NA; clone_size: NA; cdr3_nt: TGTGCCATCAGTGAGTCCCTCAAACCTACGCAGTATTTT; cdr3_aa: CAISESLKPTQYF
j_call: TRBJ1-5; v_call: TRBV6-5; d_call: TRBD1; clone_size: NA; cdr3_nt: TGTGCCAGCACCCCCCGGTTGGGCAGGGGGCAGCCCCAGCATTTT; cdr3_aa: CASTPRLGRGQPQHF
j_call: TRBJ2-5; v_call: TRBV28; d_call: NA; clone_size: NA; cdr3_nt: TGTGCCAGCAGTTTATTACTACCGGGTGGGACTCAAGAGACCCAGTACTTC; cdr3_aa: CASSLLLPGGTQETQYF
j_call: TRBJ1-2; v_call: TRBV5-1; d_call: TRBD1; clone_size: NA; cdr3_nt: TGCGCCAGCAGCTTGGGAGGGGGCGATGGCTACACCTTC; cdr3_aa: CASSLGGGDGYTF
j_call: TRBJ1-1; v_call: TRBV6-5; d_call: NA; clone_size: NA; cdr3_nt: TGTGCCAGTCGTCCCTACGGGGGGCGATTTACTGAAGCTTTCTTT; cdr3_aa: CASRPYGGRFTEAFF
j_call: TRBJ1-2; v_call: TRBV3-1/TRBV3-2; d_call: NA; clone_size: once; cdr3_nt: TGTGCCAGCAGCCAAGAGTGGCGTGAGACGCCGACCTTC; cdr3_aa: CASSQEWRETPTF
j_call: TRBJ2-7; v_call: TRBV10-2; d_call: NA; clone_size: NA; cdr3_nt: TGCGCCAGCAGTGAAGGCTTCAGGAGACACGAGCAGTACTTC; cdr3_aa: CASSEGFRRHEQYF
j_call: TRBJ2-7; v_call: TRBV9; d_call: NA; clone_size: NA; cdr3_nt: TGTGCCAGCAGCGTCTCTCCGGCTCAATACGAGCAGTACTTC; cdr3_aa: CASSVSPAQYEQYF
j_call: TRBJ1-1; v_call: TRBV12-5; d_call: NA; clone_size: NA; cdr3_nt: TGTGCCAGTGGTACGATTCCCGACGGCAGGTCGAGGGGAAACACTGAAGCTTTCTTT; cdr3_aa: CASGTIPDGRSRGNTEAFF
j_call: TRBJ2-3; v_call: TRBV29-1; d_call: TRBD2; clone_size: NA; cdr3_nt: TGCAGCGTTGATGGTGTCGGACTAGCGGGAGATCCAGATACGCAGTATTTT; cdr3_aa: CSVDGVGLAGDPDTQYF
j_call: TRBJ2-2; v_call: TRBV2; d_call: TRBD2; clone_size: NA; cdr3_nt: TGTGCCAGCAGTGAGAGACTAGCGGGAGGCTTGTGGACCGGGGAGCTGTTTTTT; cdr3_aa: CASSERLAGGLWTGELFF
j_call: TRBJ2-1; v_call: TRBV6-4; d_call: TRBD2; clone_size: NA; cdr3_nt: TGTGCCAGCAGGAAGTGGACTAGCGGGCCGAGCTCCTACAATGAGCAGTTCTTC; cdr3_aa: CASRKWTSGPSSYNEQFF
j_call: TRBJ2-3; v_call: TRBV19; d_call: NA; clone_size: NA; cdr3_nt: TGTGCCAGTGGGAGCACAGATACGCAGTATTTT; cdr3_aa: CASGSTDTQYF
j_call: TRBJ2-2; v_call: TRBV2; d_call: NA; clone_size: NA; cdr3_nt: TGTGCCAGCAGGGATTCGGGCTCCACCGGGGAGCTGTTTTTT; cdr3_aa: CASRDSGSTGELFF
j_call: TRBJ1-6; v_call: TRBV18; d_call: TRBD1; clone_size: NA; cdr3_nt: TGTGCCAGCTCACCCGCCGGGACAGTTAATTCACCCCTCCACTTT; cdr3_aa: CASSPAGTVNSPLHF
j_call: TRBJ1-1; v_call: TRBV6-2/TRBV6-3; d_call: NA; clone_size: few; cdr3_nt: TGTGCCAGCAGTTATGCACAGATGAACACTGAAGCTTTCTTT; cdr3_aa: CASSYAQMNTEAFF
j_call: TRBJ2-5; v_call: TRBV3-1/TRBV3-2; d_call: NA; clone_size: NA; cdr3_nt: TGTGCCAGCAGCCAAGATTCGGGGGACGGAAAGACCCAGTACTTC; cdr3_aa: CASSQDSGDGKTQYF
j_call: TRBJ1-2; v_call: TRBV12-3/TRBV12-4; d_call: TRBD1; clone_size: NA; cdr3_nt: TGTGCCAGCAGTTTCGACAGGGTGGGCTACACCTTC; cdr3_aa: CASSFDRVGYTF
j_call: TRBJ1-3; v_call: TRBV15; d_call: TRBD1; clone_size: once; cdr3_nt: TGTGCCACCAGCAGAGGAGGACAGGGGGCGGCTGGAAACACCATATATTTT; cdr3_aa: CATSRGGQGAAGNTIYF
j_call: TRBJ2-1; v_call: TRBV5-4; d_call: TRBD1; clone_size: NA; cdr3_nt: TGTGCCAGCAGCGCGACAGGGTACAATGAGCAGTTCTTC; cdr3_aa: CASSATGYNEQFF
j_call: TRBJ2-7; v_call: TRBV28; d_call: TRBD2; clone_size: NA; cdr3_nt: TGTGCCACCAAACAATTCGACAGAACTAGTCCGACTAGCGGGAGGGCCCTCTCCTACGAGCAGTACTTC; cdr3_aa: CATKQFDRTSPTSGRALSYEQYF
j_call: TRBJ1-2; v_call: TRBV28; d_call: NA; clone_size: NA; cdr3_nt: TGTGCCAGCAGTTTGGGGAGGGCGTCCTATGGCTACACCTTC; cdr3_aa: CASSLGRASYGYTF
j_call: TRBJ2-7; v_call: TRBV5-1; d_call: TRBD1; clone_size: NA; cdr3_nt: TGCGCCAGCAGACCGGGACAGGATGGGGACGAGCAGTACTTC; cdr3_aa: CASRPGQDGDEQYF
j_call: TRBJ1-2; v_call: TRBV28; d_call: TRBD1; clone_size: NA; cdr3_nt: TGTGCCAGCAGTTTGGATGGGACAGGACGGGGCTACACCTTC; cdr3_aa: CASSLDGTGRGYTF
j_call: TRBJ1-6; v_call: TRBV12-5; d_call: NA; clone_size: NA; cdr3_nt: TGTGCTAGTGGTTTGGGAGGTGGGGGGTGGAATTCACCCCTCCACTTT; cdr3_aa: CASGLGGGGWNSPLHF
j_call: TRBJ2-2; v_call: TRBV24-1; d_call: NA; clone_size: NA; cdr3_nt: TGTGCCACCAGTGACGTAAACACCGGGGAGCTGTTTTTT; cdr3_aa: CATSDVNTGELFF
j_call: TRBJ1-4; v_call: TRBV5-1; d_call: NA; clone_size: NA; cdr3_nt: TGCGCCAGCAGCTCGTTCGGGTCAGGGGTGGAAAAACTGTTTTTT; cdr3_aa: CASSSFGSGVEKLFF
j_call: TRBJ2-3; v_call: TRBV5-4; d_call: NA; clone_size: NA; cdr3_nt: TGTGCCAGCAGCTTAGGGGGATTGGTGAGCACAGATACGCAGTATTTT; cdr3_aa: CASSLGGLVSTDTQYF
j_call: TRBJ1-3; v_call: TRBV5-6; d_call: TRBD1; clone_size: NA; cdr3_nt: TGTGCCAGCAGCTTCCAGGGGGCGTCTGGAAACACCATATATTTT; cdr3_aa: CASSFQGASGNTIYF
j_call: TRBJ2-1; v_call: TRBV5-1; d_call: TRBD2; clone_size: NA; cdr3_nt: TGCGCCAGCAGCTCGGGACTAGCGGGGGGGTACAATGAGCAGTTCTTC; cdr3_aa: CASSSGLAGGYNEQFF
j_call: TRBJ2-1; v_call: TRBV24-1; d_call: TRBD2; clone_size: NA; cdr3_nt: TGTGCCACCAGTGACCGCGGGAGGGTGCATGAGCAGTTCTTC; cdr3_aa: CATSDRGRVHEQFF
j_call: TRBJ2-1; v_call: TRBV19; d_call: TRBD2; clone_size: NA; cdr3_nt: TGTGCCAGTAGTACCGGGACTAGCGGTGACAATGAGCAGTTCTTC; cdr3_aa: CASSTGTSGDNEQFF
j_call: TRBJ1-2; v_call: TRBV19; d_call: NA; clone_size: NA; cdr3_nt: TGTGCCAGTAGTATAGAAGGATTCCCACCTAACTATGGCTACACCTTC; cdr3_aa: CASSIEGFPPNYGYTF
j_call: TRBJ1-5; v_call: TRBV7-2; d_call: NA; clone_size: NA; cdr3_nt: TGTGCCAGCAGCTTAGTGGTATCGGGGGTTCATCAGCCCCAGCATTTT; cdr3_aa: CASSLVVSGVHQPQHF
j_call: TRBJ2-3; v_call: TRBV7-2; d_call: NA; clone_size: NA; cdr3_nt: TGTGCCAGCAGCTCGCACCTCACAACCGGGACAGATACGCAGTATTTT; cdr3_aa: CASSSHLTTGTDTQYF
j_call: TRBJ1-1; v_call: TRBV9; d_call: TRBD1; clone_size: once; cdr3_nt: TGTGCCAGCGGGGGAGGACAGGCTGAAGCTTTCTTT; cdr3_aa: CASGGGQAEAFF
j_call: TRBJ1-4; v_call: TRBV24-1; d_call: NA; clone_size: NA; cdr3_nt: TGTGCCACCAGTGTCTGGGACGCGGGGGGACTGTTTTTT; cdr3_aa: CATSVWDAGGLFF
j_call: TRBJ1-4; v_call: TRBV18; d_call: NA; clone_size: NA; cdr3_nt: TGTGCCAGCTCACCATACAAGAACGAAAAACTGTTTTTT; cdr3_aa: CASSPYKNEKLFF
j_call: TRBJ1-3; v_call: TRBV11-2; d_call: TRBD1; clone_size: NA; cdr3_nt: TGTGCCAGCAGCTTGTCCGGGACAGGGCGTGCCAGAAACACCATATATTTT; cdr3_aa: CASSLSGTGRARNTIYF
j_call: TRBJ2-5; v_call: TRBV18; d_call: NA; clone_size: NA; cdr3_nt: TGTGCCAGCTCACCAACCCAGGGGGAGACCCAGTACTTC; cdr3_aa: CASSPTQGETQYF
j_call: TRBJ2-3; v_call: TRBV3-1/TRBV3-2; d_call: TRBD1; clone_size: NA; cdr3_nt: TGTGCCAGCAGCCAAGATTGGGGACAGGGAGGAGATACGCAGTATTTT; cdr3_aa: CASSQDWGQGGDTQYF